This T cell receptor beta chain was recovered during a study of cytomegalovirus exposure and HLA in healthy donors. In germline, CDR1 is GTSNPN, CDR2 SVGIG (reference sequence). Trimming pared 0 bases from V and 3 bases from J, leaving 17 bases between. This CDR3 has 17 amino acids. To note about this clone: Its target is not known.

Study-level results: Versus the roughly 690-donor mean, an Asian-associated ancestry cluster reportedly showed fewer N-insertions in a later analysis. When analyzed later, a missense DCLRE1C variant was found to be linked to TCR beta V- and J-gene trimming.

Researchers ran the PCR with 60 Vbeta and 13 Jbeta primers. The repertoire was sequenced with immunoSEQ multiplex PCR; TCRdb's copy has only in-frame clones and lacks some. Seen here are approximately 87,000 clones, about four fifths observed once, and the top ten hold 4.5% to 7%. Source material: PBMCs. The origin of this receptor is a young woman in good health and CMV-seropositive. This chain uses TRBV30 with TRBJ2-2; possibly TRBD2 for D (7 bases). DNA of the CDR3: TGTGCCTGGAGTGTTGAACTTGTCGGGGGGCACACCGGGGAGCTGTTTTTT. Protein: CAWSVELVGGHTGELFF. The variable domain in full, with the rest retrieved from reference TRBV30 and TRBJ2-2, is SQTIHQWPATLVQPVGSPLSLECTVEGTSNPNLYWYRQAAGRGLQLLFYSVGIGQISSEVPQNLSASRPQDRQFILSSKKLLLSDSGFYLCAWSVELVGGHTGELFFGEGSRLTVL.